This T cell receptor beta chain was recovered during a study of blood T cell repertoires in COVID-19. About the research overall: Both acute and convalescent COVID-19 samples were obtained from the United States, Italy and Spain. T cells, B-cell-depleted T cells, or PBMCs supplied cDNA or gDNA.

Recruitment covered about 26 US areas and drew participants whose ages spanned roughly 18 to 95 years. This table comes from immunoSEQ multiplex PCR, and its TCRdb copy is limited to in-frame clones, with some not included. The table shows 200,000 to 250,000 clones, with 88% occurring only once. The V and J ends lost 5 bases and 10 bases, in that order; junction bases with no gene match: 7. Germline V CDR1 and CDR2: SNHLY, FYNNEI. The CDR3 contains 12 residues. This clonotype was sampled from a woman in her 30s who had recovered from COVID-19. The sample was PBMCs or T cells enriched from blood (not recorded which). The J gene is TRBJ1-1, the V gene TRBV2, with TRBD1 identical over 7 bases. Here the CDR3 reads CASSWDREGAFF. CDR3 in DNA: TGTGCCAGCAGTTGGGACAGAGAGGGAGCTTTCTTT.